One and the same sample provided the 8 T cell receptor beta chains below, sequenced in a study of CD8 T cells in Susac syndrome. A quantity of roughly 0.5 to 1 ug RNA underwent reverse transcription using random hexamers. TCRdb processed the immunoSEQ multiplex PCR reads anew with MiXCR; each CDR3 protein has one entry. The table lists roughly 80,000 distinct CDR3 sequences, 85% to 95% of them singletons. Source material: CD8+ T cells from PBMCs. These receptor sequences come from a human donor in good health.

The V gene is TRBV29-1, the J gene TRBJ2-2; D possibly uses TRBD1 or TRBD2 (5 bases each). Trimming pared 3 bases from V and 7 bases from J, leaving 12 bases between. The germline CDR1 and CDR2 sequences are SQVTM and ANQGSEA. This CDR3 has 13 amino acids. CDR3 coding DNA: TGCAGCGTTGAGTGGGGGTTCGGCGGGGAGCTGTTTTTT. This sequence encodes CSVEWGFGGELFF.

This chain uses TRBV20-1 with TRBJ1-1, with a weak D call TRBD1 (5 bases). Germline V gene data show CDR1 as DFQATT and CDR2 as SNEGSKA (reference sequence). The CDR3 spans 14 residues. The V gene lost 5 bases and the J gene lost 5 bases, with 18 bases spanning the gap. The CDR3 region is CSAPDSWDRTEAFF. In nucleotides, the CDR3 is TGCAGTGCTCCCGATAGTTGGGACCGGACTGAAGCTTTCTTT.

The chain couples TRBV27 to TRBJ1-1; D perhaps matches TRBD1 (5 bases). Trimming removed 6 bases at V and 3 bases at J, with 11 bases between. The CDR3 extends over 13 amino acids. Germline-derived CDR1 and CDR2 are MNHEY and SMNVEV (reference sequence). In DNA, the CDR3 is TGTGCCAGCAGCTACAGGCACTACACTGAAGCTTTCTTT. This translates into CASSYRHYTEAFF.

The chain employs TRBV24-1 and TRBJ2-1; 7 bases are shared with TRBD1. The CDR3 is 15 amino acids. The junction had 9 bases not matched to a gene; V was cut back by 1 base and J by 10 bases. Germline CDR1 and CDR2: KGHDR and SFDVKD. CDR3 in amino acids: CATSDFLTGEREQFF. CDR3 DNA: TGTGCCACCAGTGATTTTCTTACAGGGGAAAGGGAGCAGTTCTTC.

The rearrangement uses TRBV27 and TRBJ1-5; D gene ambiguous. The CDR3 spans 15 residues. The germline V and J ends were trimmed by 4 bases and 7 bases, with 17 bases remaining between them. Germline CDR1 reads MNHEY; CDR2 reads SMNVEV (reference sequence). In nucleotides, the CDR3 is TGTGCCAGCAGTTCGTCGGCGGGGTTGCGGCAGCCCCAGCATTTT. The encoded protein is CASSSSAGLRQPQHF.

This rearrangement joins TRBV30 to TRBJ1-2; the D gene is possibly TRBD1 (5 bases). This CDR3 spans 14 amino acids. V was cut by 2 bases and J by 7 bases, with 17 bases left in between. Looked up from germline, CDR1 is GTSNPN and CDR2 is SVGIG (reference sequence). The CDR3 DNA reads as TGTGCCTGGAGTCAAGGGGTCCTCGAGGGTGGCTACACCTTC. Translation: CAWSQGVLEGGYTF.

The J gene is TRBJ1-1, the V gene TRBV30; D might be TRBD1 (6 bases). V dropped 0 bases and J dropped 4 bases, with 15 bases sitting between them. Germline CDR1 reads GTSNPN; CDR2 reads SVGIG (reference sequence). This CDR3 has 15 residues. The CDR3 DNA is TGTGCCTGGAGTGTACGGTGGGGGCCGGGCACTGAAGCTTTCTTT. Protein product: CAWSVRWGPGTEAFF. Filled out from reference TRBV30 and TRBJ1-1, the complete variable domain reads SQTIHQWPATLVQPVGSPLSLECTVEGTSNPNLYWYRQAAGRGLQLLFYSVGIGQISSEVPQNLSASRPQDRQFILSSKKLLLSDSGFYLCAWSVRWGPGTEAFFGQGTRLTVV.

The rearrangement links TRBV9 to TRBJ1-2; D might be TRBD1 (6 bases). The V and J ends lost 0 bases and 8 bases respectively, with 20 bases between them. The V gene's germline CDR1 is SGDLS and CDR2 YYNGEE. This CDR3 is built from 16 residues. This chain's CDR3 is CASSVDETGGVRGYTF. The CDR3 DNA reads TGTGCCAGCAGCGTAGACGAGACGGGGGGCGTTAGGGGCTACACCTTC.